This T cell receptor beta chain was obtained from a study of blood T cell repertoires in COVID-19. About the research overall: The United States, Italy and Spain supplied acute and convalescent COVID-19 samples. The cDNA or gDNA used as material had been derived from T cells, B-cell-depleted T cells, or PBMCs.

Germline CDR1 SGHRS, CDR2 YFSETQ. CDR3 length equals 15 residues. Trimming stripped 4 bases from V and 2 bases from J, with 15 bases between. Per the original methods: From reference gene primer amplification, estimates of nucleated cell counts were derived. Repertoires were generated with immunoSEQ multiplex PCR, while TCRdb's copy carries only in-frame clones and drops some. V, J and clone size derive from that table, while D and trimming were established from the DNA sequence. The sample has about 300,000 clones, roughly 90% seen once. This clone was seen a few times. Sequenced: peripheral blood. This chain joins TRBV5-1 and TRBJ1-2, with D possibly TRBD1 on 5 matching bases. The sequence was obtained from a woman aged 25 to 39 with COVID-19, enrolled during active disease. This CDR3 is CASSTSDGGNYGYTF. The CDR3 DNA follows: TGCGCCAGCAGCACCTCGGACGGGGGGAACTATGGCTACACCTTC.